A selection of T cell receptor beta chains follows, all from one sample in a study of blood T cell repertoires in COVID-19. The protocol was immunoSEQ multiplex PCR, while the TCRdb copy is restricted to in-frame clones and leaves out a portion. The data contain some 150,000 clones, over 80% of them singletons. Sample: peripheral blood. These receptors came from a woman aged 45-65 years with acute or convalescent COVID-19. Both conserved end residues are part of each CDR3. Fields, in order: D gene, clone size, J gene, V gene, CDR3 DNA, CDR3 protein. The D gene is left open where the match is weak. For some rows the clone size is stated as once, few or many, or as a class when expanded; others skip it.

D gene: TRBD1
clone size: once
J gene: TRBJ2-1
V gene: TRBV15
CDR3 DNA: TGTGCCACCAGTACCCGAAGGACAGGGTCCTACAATGAGCAGTTCTTC
CDR3 protein: CATSTRRTGSYNEQFF

D gene: NA
clone size: NA
J gene: TRBJ2-4
V gene: TRBV9
CDR3 DNA: TGTGCCAGCAGCGTGGGCCACAAAAACATTCAGTACTTC
CDR3 protein: CASSVGHKNIQYF

D gene: NA
clone size: NA
J gene: TRBJ1-2
V gene: TRBV30
CDR3 DNA: TGTGCCTGGAGTGTAGCCAGGGTGAATGGCTACACCTTC
CDR3 protein: CAWSVARVNGYTF

D gene: NA
clone size: NA
J gene: TRBJ1-4
V gene: TRBV18
CDR3 DNA: TGTGCCAGCTCACCACCCAAGAATAGCATGACTCGAGACGGTGAAAAACTGTTTTTT
CDR3 protein: CASSPPKNSMTRDGEKLFF

D gene: TRBD2
clone size: NA
J gene: TRBJ2-2
V gene: TRBV6-2/TRBV6-3
CDR3 DNA: TGTGCCAGCAGTTACGATCGGGGGGGCACCGGGGAGCTGTTTTTT
CDR3 protein: CASSYDRGGTGELFF

D gene: TRBD2
clone size: NA
J gene: TRBJ2-1
V gene: TRBV7-2
CDR3 DNA: TGTGCCAGCAGCTTAGATACTAGCGGGGGGCTTAATGAGCAGTTCTTC
CDR3 protein: CASSLDTSGGLNEQFF

D gene: NA
clone size: NA
J gene: TRBJ2-2
V gene: TRBV24-1
CDR3 DNA: TGTGCCACCAAAGGGGGGGCGAACACCGGGGAGCTGTTTTTT
CDR3 protein: CATKGGANTGELFF

D gene: NA
clone size: NA
J gene: TRBJ2-1
V gene: TRBV24-1
CDR3 DNA: TGTGCCACCACAGGTCGCTACAATGAGCAGTTCTTC
CDR3 protein: CATTGRYNEQFF

D gene: NA
clone size: NA
J gene: TRBJ1-1
V gene: TRBV6-6
CDR3 DNA: TGTGCCAGCAGTTACGCCCTATCGGACACTGAAGCTTTCTTT
CDR3 protein: CASSYALSDTEAFF

D gene: TRBD2
clone size: NA
J gene: TRBJ2-2
V gene: TRBV5-1
CDR3 DNA: TGCGCCAGCAGCCCACGGGGACTAGCGGGGGGATACACCGGGGAGCTGTTTTTT
CDR3 protein: CASSPRGLAGGYTGELFF

D gene: NA
clone size: NA
J gene: TRBJ1-4
V gene: TRBV5-1
CDR3 DNA: TGCGCCAGCAGCTTGGGACAGTTTAATGAAAAACTGTTTTTT
CDR3 protein: CASSLGQFNEKLFF

D gene: NA
clone size: NA
J gene: TRBJ1-2
V gene: TRBV12-5
CDR3 DNA: TGTGCTAGTGGTTTGGTATATAACGAGGCTGGCGGCTACACCTTC
CDR3 protein: CASGLVYNEAGGYTF

D gene: TRBD2
clone size: NA
J gene: TRBJ2-7
V gene: TRBV27
CDR3 DNA: TGTGCCAGCAGCATAGCGGGAGTGAGGTCCTACGAGCAGTACTTC
CDR3 protein: CASSIAGVRSYEQYF

D gene: TRBD2
clone size: NA
J gene: TRBJ2-2
V gene: TRBV9
CDR3 DNA: TGTGCCAGCAGCGTAGTACTAGCGGGAGTGCTCGGGGAGCTGTTTTTT
CDR3 protein: CASSVVLAGVLGELFF

D gene: TRBD2
clone size: NA
J gene: TRBJ2-1
V gene: TRBV7-3
CDR3 DNA: TGTGCCAGCAGGTTCCAGACTAGCGGGGGGGCAGGTTACAATGAGCAGTTCTTC
CDR3 protein: CASRFQTSGGAGYNEQFF

D gene: TRBD1
clone size: NA
J gene: TRBJ1-2
V gene: TRBV9
CDR3 DNA: TGTGCCAGCAGCCCCCGGGACAGGGGGGAAGGCTACACCTTC
CDR3 protein: CASSPRDRGEGYTF

D gene: NA
clone size: few
J gene: TRBJ1-1
V gene: TRBV5-1
CDR3 DNA: TGCGCCAGCAGCTTGGAAGGGACGAGGGGGACTGAAGCTTTCTTT
CDR3 protein: CASSLEGTRGTEAFF

D gene: TRBD2
clone size: NA
J gene: TRBJ2-3
V gene: TRBV24-1
CDR3 DNA: TGTGCCACCAGTGATGTTGCTTGGCGGGAGAGTACAGATACGCAGTATTTT
CDR3 protein: CATSDVAWRESTDTQYF

D gene: NA
clone size: NA
J gene: TRBJ1-1
V gene: TRBV12-3/TRBV12-4
CDR3 DNA: TGTGCCAGCAGTTTCCCGTACACTGAAGCTTTCTTT
CDR3 protein: CASSFPYTEAFF

D gene: NA
clone size: few
J gene: TRBJ1-3
V gene: TRBV27
CDR3 DNA: TGTGCCAGCAGTTTGAGTACGGGAAACACCATATATTTT
CDR3 protein: CASSLSTGNTIYF

D gene: TRBD1
clone size: NA
J gene: TRBJ1-2
V gene: TRBV24-1
CDR3 DNA: TGTGCCACCAGTGACCCAGGGACAGGCCGAAAGAGGACCTTC
CDR3 protein: CATSDPGTGRKRTF

D gene: NA
clone size: NA
J gene: TRBJ1-4
V gene: TRBV30
CDR3 DNA: TGTGCCTGGGAGAGGGTACAGAATAATGAAAAACTGTTTTTT
CDR3 protein: CAWERVQNNEKLFF

D gene: TRBD1
clone size: NA
J gene: TRBJ1-5
V gene: TRBV7-2
CDR3 DNA: TGTGCCAGCAGCCCACAGACAGGGGGCGTCAGCAATCAGCCCCAGCATTTT
CDR3 protein: CASSPQTGGVSNQPQHF

D gene: TRBD2
clone size: NA
J gene: TRBJ2-7
V gene: TRBV5-1
CDR3 DNA: TGCGCCAGCAGCTTAGCGGGATCCTACGAGCAGTACTTC
CDR3 protein: CASSLAGSYEQYF

D gene: NA
clone size: NA
J gene: TRBJ2-5
V gene: TRBV10-3
CDR3 DNA: TGTGCCATCTCACAGGGTCAAGAGACCCAGTACTTC
CDR3 protein: CAISQGQETQYF

D gene: TRBD1
clone size: NA
J gene: TRBJ2-7
V gene: TRBV30
CDR3 DNA: TGTGCCTCCTCGCCCATTCCCGGGACAGGGTTTAGTCCCTACGAGCAGTACTTC
CDR3 protein: CASSPIPGTGFSPYEQYF

D gene: NA
clone size: once
J gene: TRBJ1-1
V gene: TRBV18
CDR3 DNA: TGTGCCAGCTCACCTCAAAACAGTAACACTGAAGCTTTCTTT
CDR3 protein: CASSPQNSNTEAFF

D gene: TRBD1
clone size: NA
J gene: TRBJ2-2
V gene: TRBV9
CDR3 DNA: TGTGCCAGCAGCGTAGCAACAGGGGAGTATAGCGGGGAGCTGTTTTTT
CDR3 protein: CASSVATGEYSGELFF

D gene: NA
clone size: NA
J gene: TRBJ1-1
V gene: TRBV9
CDR3 DNA: TGTGCCAGCAGCGTAGGCCGGGGGGCTGAAGCTTTCTTT
CDR3 protein: CASSVGRGAEAFF

D gene: TRBD1
clone size: NA
J gene: TRBJ2-2
V gene: TRBV6-2/TRBV6-3
CDR3 DNA: TGTGCCAGCAGTTCTTCCGGGACAGCGAACACCGGGGAGCTGTTTTTT
CDR3 protein: CASSSSGTANTGELFF

D gene: TRBD1
clone size: once
J gene: TRBJ2-6
V gene: TRBV10-3
CDR3 DNA: TGTGCCATCAGTGAGAGGGACAGGGGGCCTGGGGCCAACGTCCTGACTTTC
CDR3 protein: CAISERDRGPGANVLTF

D gene: TRBD1
clone size: NA
J gene: TRBJ1-1
V gene: TRBV27
CDR3 DNA: TGTGCCGTAACCCCTAGGGGGCAAACTGAAGCTTTCTTT
CDR3 protein: CAVTPRGQTEAFF

D gene: NA
clone size: NA
J gene: TRBJ1-1
V gene: TRBV18
CDR3 DNA: TGTGCCAGCTCTCCACAGACCAGGGACACTGAAGCTTTCTTT
CDR3 protein: CASSPQTRDTEAFF

D gene: TRBD1
clone size: NA
J gene: TRBJ2-3
V gene: TRBV7-2
CDR3 DNA: TGTGCCAGCAGCCCTCGGGACAGGGGTACAGATACGCAGTATTTT
CDR3 protein: CASSPRDRGTDTQYF

D gene: NA
clone size: NA
J gene: TRBJ1-3
V gene: TRBV11-2
CDR3 DNA: TGTGCCAGCAGCTTCTCAACAGGCGTCTCTGGAAACACCATATATTTT
CDR3 protein: CASSFSTGVSGNTIYF

D gene: TRBD1
clone size: NA
J gene: TRBJ2-7
V gene: TRBV5-1
CDR3 DNA: TGCGCCAGCAGCCTACTGCCAACGACAGGGGGACAAGGCTACGAGCAGTACTTC
CDR3 protein: CASSLLPTTGGQGYEQYF

D gene: TRBD2
clone size: NA
J gene: TRBJ2-2
V gene: TRBV4-2
CDR3 DNA: TGTGCCAGCAGCCAAGTATATAGGGAGGGGACTAGCGGATTCGGGGAGCTGTTTTTT
CDR3 protein: CASSQVYREGTSGFGELFF

D gene: TRBD1
clone size: NA
J gene: TRBJ1-6
V gene: TRBV7-8
CDR3 DNA: TGTGCCAGCAGCAACGACGGAGGGGGCTTTACCTATAATTCACCCCTCCACTTT
CDR3 protein: CASSNDGGGFTYNSPLHF

D gene: TRBD1
clone size: NA
J gene: TRBJ2-7
V gene: TRBV2
CDR3 DNA: TGTGCCAGCAGTTTTCCCGGACAGGCGACCTACGAGCAGTACTTC
CDR3 protein: CASSFPGQATYEQYF

D gene: NA
clone size: NA
J gene: TRBJ1-2
V gene: TRBV19
CDR3 DNA: TGTGCCAGTAGTACTGCCCTGGGACTAAGAGGCTACACCTTC
CDR3 protein: CASSTALGLRGYTF

D gene: TRBD2
clone size: once
J gene: TRBJ2-2
V gene: TRBV19
CDR3 DNA: TGTGCCAGTAAGGGAACGGGGGGGCCTATCGGGGAGCTGTTTTTT
CDR3 protein: CASKGTGGPIGELFF

D gene: TRBD2
clone size: NA
J gene: TRBJ2-1
V gene: TRBV7-3
CDR3 DNA: TGTGCCAGCAGCTCAGGGACTAGCGGGAGGACGCATTGGAATGAGCAGTTCTTC
CDR3 protein: CASSSGTSGRTHWNEQFF

D gene: NA
clone size: NA
J gene: TRBJ2-7
V gene: TRBV5-5
CDR3 DNA: TGTGCCAGTGGAGCCTCCAGGGCAATGGACGAGCAGTACTTC
CDR3 protein: CASGASRAMDEQYF

D gene: NA
clone size: once
J gene: TRBJ2-3
V gene: TRBV20-1
CDR3 DNA: TGCAGTGCTAGACCAACAGATACGCAGTATTTT
CDR3 protein: CSARPTDTQYF

D gene: NA
clone size: few
J gene: TRBJ2-7
V gene: TRBV6-5
CDR3 DNA: TGTGCCAGCAGTTTCAGACTAGACGGGTCCGAGCAGTACTTC
CDR3 protein: CASSFRLDGSEQYF

D gene: NA
clone size: few
J gene: TRBJ1-5
V gene: TRBV19
CDR3 DNA: TGTGCCAGTAGCAGTAAAGGGGGTTTAGGACAGCCCCAGCATTTT
CDR3 protein: CASSSKGGLGQPQHF

D gene: TRBD1
clone size: NA
J gene: TRBJ2-3
V gene: TRBV7-9
CDR3 DNA: TGTGCCAGCAGCTTAAGACAGGGGATCGATACGCAGTATTTT
CDR3 protein: CASSLRQGIDTQYF

D gene: NA
clone size: NA
J gene: TRBJ1-3
V gene: TRBV5-8
CDR3 DNA: TGTGCCAGCAGCTTGTCTCAGGGCATCGGAAACACCATATATTTT
CDR3 protein: CASSLSQGIGNTIYF

D gene: NA
clone size: NA
J gene: TRBJ2-1
V gene: TRBV4-2
CDR3 DNA: TGTGCCAGCAGCCTCTCCGGCAGGGCGGAATACAATGAGCAGTTCTTC
CDR3 protein: CASSLSGRAEYNEQFF

D gene: TRBD2
clone size: NA
J gene: TRBJ2-7
V gene: TRBV11-2
CDR3 DNA: TGTGCCAGCAGCTTACAATTAGCGGGAGAGCTGGGCTCCTACGAGCAGTACTTC
CDR3 protein: CASSLQLAGELGSYEQYF

D gene: NA
clone size: NA
J gene: TRBJ2-1
V gene: TRBV11-3
CDR3 DNA: TGTGCCAGCAGCTTAGGTCCAGGGGATGAGCAGTTCTTC
CDR3 protein: CASSLGPGDEQFF

D gene: NA
clone size: NA
J gene: TRBJ2-3
V gene: TRBV6-4
CDR3 DNA: TGTGCCAGCAGCCCAGGAGGGACTTCAGATACGCAGTATTTT
CDR3 protein: CASSPGGTSDTQYF

D gene: NA
clone size: NA
J gene: TRBJ1-1
V gene: TRBV29-1
CDR3 DNA: TGCAGCGCCGTCAGGGCAACTGAAGCTTTCTTT
CDR3 protein: CSAVRATEAFF